This T cell receptor beta chain was retrieved from a study of neoadjuvant nivolumab and ipilimumab in lung cancer (dated by TCRdb to the early 2020s). Some background on the complete study: Nivolumab was administered intravenously at 3 mg/kg on days 1, 15 and 29, and in the combination arm ipilimumab 1 mg/kg was added on day 1 only. For each study arm, the primary endpoint of the trial was the rate of major pathologic response (MPR) in the intention-to-treat population. In the trial, under 45 patients with operable NSCLC were treated, of whom around 23 were randomized to nivolumab monotherapy and roughly 21 to nivolumab plus ipilimumab. The study compared TCR repertoires in pretherapy (baseline) peripheral blood with TCR repertoires in tumors resected at surgery following neoadjuvant immune checkpoint blockade. Matched pretherapy and resected tumor pairs were analyzed from seven patients, of whom four had been treated with nivolumab and three with nivolumab plus ipilimumab.

The CDR3 goes from the cysteine to the phenylalanine over 14 residues. Just the 42-base CDR3 DNA is kept, in frame starting at base 1. Taken from the germline V gene, the CDR1 and CDR2 loops are ENHRY and SYGVKD. V and J lose 6 bases and 1 base, and a span of 11 bases separates them. The library was built by means of the immunoSEQ multiplex PCR assay. From the authors' description of their analysis: Richness and clonality were used to summarize the repertoires, and clones that significantly expanded or contracted between pre- and post-therapy samples were identified. As stored in TCRdb, this immuneACCESS dataset retains in-frame rearrangements with V and J assigned. A fraction of the clones does not appear; measured against another copy, unresolved V genes explain less than half of the discrepancy, and the remainder lacks a known reason. The V and J calls and clone size were taken over from that table, and D and trimming were inferred from the DNA. The sample data list fewer than 35,000 clones, and more than 70% of these were observed just once. The leading ten clones occupy less than 7% of the sample.

As for this clone: This clone's antigen is unknown. Base quality data are lacking; no much larger clone is found one base away.

The time point label here, explained by the study, means: pretherapy, before neoadjuvant immune checkpoint inhibitors. Samples were obtained from the phase 2 randomized NEOSTAR trial, in which neoadjuvant nivolumab or nivolumab plus ipilimumab followed by surgery was tested in operable NSCLC. The investigation overall reported the following: From pretherapy to surgery, tumor T-cell richness and clonality increased in three of three dual-therapy tumors but in only two of four nivolumab-treated tumors. A small number of samples was subjected to TCR sequencing. Pretherapy blood TCR richness correlated positively with richness in tumors resected after neoadjuvant therapy (Spearman R ≈ 0.86). There was no significant correlation between TCR clonality and pathologic tumor regression, and just a single major-pathologic-response sample was available for the clonality-regression analysis. Compared with tumor-adjacent uninvolved lung, resected tumors had greater TCR richness and clonality, and increases showed up in more of the dual-therapy-treated tumors.

The sequence was collected from an adult with non-small cell lung cancer. The sample here was peripheral blood, taken before neoadjuvant nivolumab, alone or with ipilimumab. Recombination joined TRBV10-3 with TRBJ2-3; the D gene is perhaps TRBD2, from 6 matching bases. The CDR3 protein: CAISGGLGTDTQYF. The DNA sequence is TGTGCCATCAGCGGGGGACTCGGCACAGATACGCAGTATTTT.